This T cell receptor beta chain stems from a study of T cell responses to AZD1222 COVID-19 vaccine. General study points: Among AZD1222 vaccinees, only five or six were seropositive at baseline.

Comments on this clone: As yet, its antigen is unknown. At the DNA level, this CDR3 is encoded by other sequences in the same sample as well.

V lost 7 bases, J lost 7 bases, and 4 bases stayed unmatched. Germline lookup yields CDR1 KGHDR and CDR2 SFDVKD. The CDR3 is made up of 13 amino acids. TCRdb keeps only in-frame clones here, not all; method: immunoSEQ multiplex PCR. The sample lists 210,000 or so clones, approximately 94% occurring once. The genes are TRBV24-1 and TRBJ1-5; 9 bases are shared with TRBD1. The sequencing used peripheral blood, collected on day 0 of MenACWY control vaccination. This TCR was sampled from an adult in good health. CDR3 amino acids: CATSGTGNQPQHF. The CDR3 DNA reads as TGTGCCACCAGCGGGACAGGGAACCAGCCCCAGCATTTT.